This T cell receptor (beta chain) was captured by sequencing in a study of T cells expressing NK-cell markers. Study information: The authors sequenced eight donors, of whom seven were HCMV-seropositive and one was seronegative.

The CDR3 totals 14 residues. CDR1 is DFQATT and CDR2 is SNEGSKA in the germline V gene (reference sequence). UMIs accompanied the 5'RACE template switching by which TCR beta cDNA was made. TCRdb re-called the 5' RACE reads; one entry per CDR3 protein, DNA not given. In all, the sample yields 300,000 to 500,000 distinct CDR3 sequences. V usage is TRBV20-1 and J usage is TRBJ1-5; TCRdb's D call, TRBD1, is unchecked because there is no DNA. This receptor was obtained from a woman aged 45 to 65 in good health. Specimen: blood T cells: a sorted CD56 or NKG2C T cell subset, CD4+ or CD8+ T cells, or bulk PBMC T cells (not recorded which). The CDR3 region is CSAFRPGGNQPQHF.